The entry below describes one T cell receptor beta chain. Its antigen is currently unknown. The sample belongs to a study of T cell responses to AZD1222 COVID-19 vaccine. V was shortened by 1 base and J by 6 bases, with 9 bases between the two germline ends. This CDR3 contains 14 residues. CDR1 SGHTA and CDR2 FQGNSA come from the germline V gene. Study-wide results and caveats: The study reported that nearly half of spike-specific TCRs target unmutated variant regions. White British donors predominated, females outnumbered males, and clonal diversity was possibly underestimated. Seropositive AZD1222 recipients at baseline numbered only six or seven.

Libraries were prepared by immunoSEQ multiplex PCR; TCRdb keeps only in-frame clonotypes and omits some of them. The sample has 95,000 to 110,000 clones, 91% seen once. This sequence was found in an adult in good health. This specimen consisted of peripheral blood, obtained on day 0 of AZD1222 vaccination. The chain has TRBV7-2 and TRBJ2-2, with D unclear. As DNA, the CDR3 is TGTGCCAGCAGCTTAGTCAGGTCCGCCGGGGAGCTGTTTTTT. This encodes CASSLVRSAGELFF.